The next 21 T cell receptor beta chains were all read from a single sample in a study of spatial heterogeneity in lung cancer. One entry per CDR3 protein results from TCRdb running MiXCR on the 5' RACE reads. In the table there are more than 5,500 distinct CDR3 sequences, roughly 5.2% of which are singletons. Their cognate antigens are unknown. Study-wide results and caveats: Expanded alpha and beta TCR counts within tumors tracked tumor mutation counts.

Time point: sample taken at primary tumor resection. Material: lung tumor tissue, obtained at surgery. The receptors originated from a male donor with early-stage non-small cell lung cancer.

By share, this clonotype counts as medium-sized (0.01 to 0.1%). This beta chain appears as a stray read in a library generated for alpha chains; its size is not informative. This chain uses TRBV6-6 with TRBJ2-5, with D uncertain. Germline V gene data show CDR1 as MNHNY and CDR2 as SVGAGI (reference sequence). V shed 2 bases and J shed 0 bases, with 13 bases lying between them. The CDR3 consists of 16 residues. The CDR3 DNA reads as TGTGCCAGCAGTTACCAGCCACCGGAGTACCAAGAGACCCAGTACTTC. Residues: CASSYQPPEYQETQYF.

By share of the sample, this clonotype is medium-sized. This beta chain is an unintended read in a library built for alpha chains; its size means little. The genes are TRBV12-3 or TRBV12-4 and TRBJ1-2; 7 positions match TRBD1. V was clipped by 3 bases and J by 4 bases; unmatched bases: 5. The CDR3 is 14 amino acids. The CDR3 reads CASSFNRGGYGYTF. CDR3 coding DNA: TGTGCCAGCAGTTTTAACAGGGGAGGCTATGGCTACACCTTC.

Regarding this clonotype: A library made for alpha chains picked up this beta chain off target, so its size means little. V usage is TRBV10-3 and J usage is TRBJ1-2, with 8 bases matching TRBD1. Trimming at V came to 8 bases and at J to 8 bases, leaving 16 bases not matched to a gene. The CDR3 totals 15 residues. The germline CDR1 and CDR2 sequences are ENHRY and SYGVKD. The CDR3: CAIEGTETGDRGYTF. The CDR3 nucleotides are TGTGCCATCGAAGGCACCGAGACAGGGGATCGCGGCTACACCTTC.

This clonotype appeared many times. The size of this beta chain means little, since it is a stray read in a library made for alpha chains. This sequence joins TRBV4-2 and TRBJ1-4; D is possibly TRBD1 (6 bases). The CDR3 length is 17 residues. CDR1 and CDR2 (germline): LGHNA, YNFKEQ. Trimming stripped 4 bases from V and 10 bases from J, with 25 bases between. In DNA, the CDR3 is TGTGCCAGCAGCCTCCAAAGCCGGGACACCCTGGGTGGAAAACTGTTTTTT. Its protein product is CASSLQSRDTLGGKLFF.

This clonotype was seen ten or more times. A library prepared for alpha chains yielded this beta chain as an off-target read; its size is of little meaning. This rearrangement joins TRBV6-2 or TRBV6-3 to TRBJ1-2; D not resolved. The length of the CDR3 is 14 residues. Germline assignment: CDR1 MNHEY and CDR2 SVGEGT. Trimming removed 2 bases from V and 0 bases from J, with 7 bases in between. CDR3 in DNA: TGTGCCAGCAGTTACAGGAGGACTAACTATGGCTACACCTTC. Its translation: CASSYRRTNYGYTF.

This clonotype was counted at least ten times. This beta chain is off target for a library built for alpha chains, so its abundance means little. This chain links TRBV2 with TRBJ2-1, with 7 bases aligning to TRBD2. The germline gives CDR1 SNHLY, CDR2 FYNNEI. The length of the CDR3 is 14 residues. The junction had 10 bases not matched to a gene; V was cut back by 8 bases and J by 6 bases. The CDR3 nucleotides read TGTGCCAGCCATCTAGCGGCGGGGTTCAATGAGCAGTTCTTC. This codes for CASHLAAGFNEQFF.

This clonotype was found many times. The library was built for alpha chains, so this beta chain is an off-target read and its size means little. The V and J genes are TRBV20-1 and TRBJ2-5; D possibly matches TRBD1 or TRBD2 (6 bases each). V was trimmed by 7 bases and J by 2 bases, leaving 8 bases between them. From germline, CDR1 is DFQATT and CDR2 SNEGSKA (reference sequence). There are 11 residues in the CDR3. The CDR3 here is CSEGGQETQYF. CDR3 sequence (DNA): TGCAGTGAGGGGGGACAAGAGACCCAGTACTTC.

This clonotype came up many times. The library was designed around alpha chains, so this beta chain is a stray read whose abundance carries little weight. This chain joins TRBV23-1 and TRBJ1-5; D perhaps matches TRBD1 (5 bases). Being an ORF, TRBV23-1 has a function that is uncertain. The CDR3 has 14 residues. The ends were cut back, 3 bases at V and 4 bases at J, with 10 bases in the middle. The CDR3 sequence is CASSHWGLNQPQHF. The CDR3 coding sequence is TGCGCCAGCAGTCATTGGGGCCTGAATCAGCCCCAGCATTTT.

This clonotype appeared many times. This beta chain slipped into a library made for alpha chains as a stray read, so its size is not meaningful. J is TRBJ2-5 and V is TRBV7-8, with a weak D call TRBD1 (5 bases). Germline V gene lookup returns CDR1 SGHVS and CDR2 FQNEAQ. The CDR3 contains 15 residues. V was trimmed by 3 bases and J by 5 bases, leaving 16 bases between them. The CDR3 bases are TGTGCCAGCAGCTTGGGGCTGGGTATCGGGGAGACCCAGTACTTC. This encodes CASSLGLGIGETQYF.

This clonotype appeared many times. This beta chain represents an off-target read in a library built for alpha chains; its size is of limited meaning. The CDR3 reads CASSLGGRQPQHF. The CDR3, as DNA: TGCGCCAGCAGCTTGGGGGGAAGGCAGCCCCAGCATTTT. The V gene is TRBV5-1, the J gene TRBJ1-5; no firm D call. Trimming took 0 bases from V and 7 from J, leaving 8 bases between them. The CDR3 runs to 13 residues. Germline CDR1 reads SGHRS; CDR2 reads YFSETQ. Complete variable domain (other parts from reference TRBV5-1 and TRBJ1-5): KAGVTQTPRYLIKTRGQQVTLSCSPISGHRSVSWYQQTPGQGLQFLFEYFSETQRNKGNFPGRFSGRQFSNSRSEMNVSTLELGDSALYLCASSLGGRQPQHFGDGTRLSIL.

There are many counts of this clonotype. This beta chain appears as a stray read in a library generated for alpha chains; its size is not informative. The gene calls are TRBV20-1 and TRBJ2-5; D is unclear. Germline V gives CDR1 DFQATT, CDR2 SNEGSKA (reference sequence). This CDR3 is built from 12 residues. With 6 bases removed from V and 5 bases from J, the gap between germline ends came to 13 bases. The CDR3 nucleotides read TGCAGTGCCAAATCGCCCGGGGAGACCCAGTACTTC. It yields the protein CSAKSPGETQYF.

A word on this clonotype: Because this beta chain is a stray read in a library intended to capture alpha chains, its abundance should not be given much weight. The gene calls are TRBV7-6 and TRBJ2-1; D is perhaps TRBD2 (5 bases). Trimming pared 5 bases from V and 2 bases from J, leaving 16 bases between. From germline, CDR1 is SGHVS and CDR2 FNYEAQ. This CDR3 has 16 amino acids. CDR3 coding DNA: TGTGCCAGCAGCACGGAAGGATGGGGAGCCTACAATGAGCAGTTCTTC. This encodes CASSTEGWGAYNEQFF.

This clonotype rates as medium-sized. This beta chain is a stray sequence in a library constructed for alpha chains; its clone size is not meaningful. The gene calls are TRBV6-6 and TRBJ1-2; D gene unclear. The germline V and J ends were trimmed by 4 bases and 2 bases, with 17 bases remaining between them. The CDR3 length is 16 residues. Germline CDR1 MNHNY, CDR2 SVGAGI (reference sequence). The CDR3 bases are TGTGCCAGCAGTTCCCACCGCCCAGTGTTCAACTATGGCTACACCTTC. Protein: CASSSHRPVFNYGYTF.

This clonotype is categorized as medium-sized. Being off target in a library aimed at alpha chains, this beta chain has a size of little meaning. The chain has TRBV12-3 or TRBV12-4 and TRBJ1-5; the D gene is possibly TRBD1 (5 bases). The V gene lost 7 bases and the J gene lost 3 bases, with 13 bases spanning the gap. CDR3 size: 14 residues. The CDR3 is CASTADRTNQPQHF. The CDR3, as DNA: TGTGCCAGCACCGCTGACAGAACCAATCAGCCCCAGCATTTT.

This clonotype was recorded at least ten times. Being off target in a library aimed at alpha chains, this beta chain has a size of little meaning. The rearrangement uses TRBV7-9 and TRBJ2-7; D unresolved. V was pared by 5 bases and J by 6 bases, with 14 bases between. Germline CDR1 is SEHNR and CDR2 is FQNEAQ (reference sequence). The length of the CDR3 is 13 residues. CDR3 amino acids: CASSPGRTAEQYF. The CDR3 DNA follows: TGTGCCAGCAGCCCAGGAAGAACCGCCGAGCAGTACTTC.

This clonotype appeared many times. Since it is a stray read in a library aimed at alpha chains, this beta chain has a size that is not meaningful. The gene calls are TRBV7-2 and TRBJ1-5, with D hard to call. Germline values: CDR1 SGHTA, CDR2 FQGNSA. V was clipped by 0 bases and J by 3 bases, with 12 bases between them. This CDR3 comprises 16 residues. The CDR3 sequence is CASSLAKDGLNQPQHF. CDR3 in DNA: TGTGCCAGCAGCTTAGCTAAGGACGGGCTCAATCAGCCCCAGCATTTT. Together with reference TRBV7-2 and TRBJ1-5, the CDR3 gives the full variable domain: GAGVSQSPSNKVTEKGKDVELRCDPISGHTALYWYRQSLGQGLEFLIYFQGNSAPDKSGLPSDRFSAERTGGSVSTLTIQRTQQEDSAVYLCASSLAKDGLNQPQHFGDGTRLSIL.

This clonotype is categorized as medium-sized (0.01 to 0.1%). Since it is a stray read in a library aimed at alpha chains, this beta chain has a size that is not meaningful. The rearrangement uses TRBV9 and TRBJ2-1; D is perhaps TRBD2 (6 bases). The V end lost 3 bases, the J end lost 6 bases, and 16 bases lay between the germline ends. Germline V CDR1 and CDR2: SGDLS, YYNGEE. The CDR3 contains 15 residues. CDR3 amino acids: CASSGTGLPGNEQFF. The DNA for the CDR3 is TGTGCCAGCAGCGGAACCGGACTACCCGGCAATGAGCAGTTCTTC.

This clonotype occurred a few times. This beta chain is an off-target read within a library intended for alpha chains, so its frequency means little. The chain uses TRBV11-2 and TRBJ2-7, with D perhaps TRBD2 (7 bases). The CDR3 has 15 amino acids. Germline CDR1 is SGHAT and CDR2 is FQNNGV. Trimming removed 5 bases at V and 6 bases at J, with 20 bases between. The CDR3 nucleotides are TGTGCCAGCAGCGCCCGAGGGGGAGGGTTAGGCGAGCAGTACTTC. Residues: CASSARGGGLGEQYF.

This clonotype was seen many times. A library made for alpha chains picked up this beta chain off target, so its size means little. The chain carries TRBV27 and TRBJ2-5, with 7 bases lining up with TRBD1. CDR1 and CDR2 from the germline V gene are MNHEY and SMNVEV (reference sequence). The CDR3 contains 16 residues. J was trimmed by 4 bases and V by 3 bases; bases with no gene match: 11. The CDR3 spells CASSFQLDRERETQYF. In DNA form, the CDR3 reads TGTGCCAGCAGTTTTCAACTCGACAGGGAAAGAGAGACCCAGTACTTC.

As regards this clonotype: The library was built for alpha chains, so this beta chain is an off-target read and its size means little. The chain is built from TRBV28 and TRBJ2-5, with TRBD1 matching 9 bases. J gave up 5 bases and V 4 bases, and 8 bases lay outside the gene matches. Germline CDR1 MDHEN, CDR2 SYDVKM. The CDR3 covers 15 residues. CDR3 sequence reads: CASSSYRGLGETQYF. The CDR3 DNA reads TGTGCCAGCAGTTCGTACAGGGGGCTTGGGGAGACCCAGTACTTC.

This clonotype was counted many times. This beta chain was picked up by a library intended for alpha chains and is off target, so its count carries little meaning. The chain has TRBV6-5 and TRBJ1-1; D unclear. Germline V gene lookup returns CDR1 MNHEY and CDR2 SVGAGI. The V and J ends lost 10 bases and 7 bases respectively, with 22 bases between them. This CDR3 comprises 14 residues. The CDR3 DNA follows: TGTGCCACGGCGGGGTCCGGAGGAGGAGTTGAAGCTTTCTTT. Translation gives CATAGSGGGVEAFF.